These 19 T cell receptor beta chains were sequenced from one sample in a study of cytomegalovirus exposure and HLA in healthy donors. PCR employed 60 Vbeta and 13 Jbeta primers. Profiling relied on immunoSEQ multiplex PCR, and the TCRdb table lists in-frame clones only, not all of them. The data hold around 160,000 clones, with 73% observed a single time. Sequenced material: PBMCs. The receptor source for this set is a woman aged 18-29 years in good health and CMV-seronegative.

The V gene is TRBV7-2, the J gene TRBJ2-3; 8 positions agree with TRBD1. CDR1 SGHTA and CDR2 FQGNSA come from the germline V gene. The length of the CDR3 is 16 residues. Losses at the gene ends were 5 bases for V and 5 bases for J; bases not matched to a gene: 12. CDR3 region: CASSPQGAAQGDTQYF. In DNA form, the CDR3 reads TGTGCCAGCAGCCCTCAGGGGGCAGCGCAGGGAGATACGCAGTATTTT.

The V and J genes are TRBV27 and TRBJ2-5; D may be TRBD1 (6 bases). CDR1 MNHEY and CDR2 SMNVEV come from the germline V gene (reference sequence). CDR3 size: 15 residues. Trimming removed 4 bases from V and 3 bases from J, with 15 bases in between. The CDR3 DNA follows: TGTGCCAGCAGTTCGTACAGGGCGTTGGAAGAGACCCAGTACTTC. Translating gives CASSSYRALEETQYF.

This chain links TRBV7-2 with TRBJ2-7, with D possibly being TRBD2 (6 bases). Germline V gene lookup returns CDR1 SGHTA and CDR2 FQGNSA. This CDR3 comprises 14 residues. V dropped 5 bases and J dropped 3 bases, with 14 bases sitting between them. CDR3 nucleotide sequence: TGTGCCAGCAGCGTCCGGGACTTGAACTACGAGCAGTACTTC. This sequence encodes CASSVRDLNYEQYF.

This chain links TRBV18 with TRBJ2-3, with 8 bases lining up with TRBD2. With 1 base clipped from V and 1 base from J, the junction kept 7 bases outside the gene matches. The CDR3 extends over 17 amino acids. Per the germline V gene, CDR1 is KGHSH and CDR2 is LQKENI. CDR3 sequence (DNA): TGTGCCAGCTCACCACGTATAGCGGGATTAGGCACAGATACGCAGTATTTT. Encoded protein: CASSPRIAGLGTDTQYF.

This rearrangement joins TRBV5-5 to TRBJ1-5; D is uncertain. CDR3 size: 12 residues. CDR1 SGHKS and CDR2 YYEKEE come from the germline V gene (reference sequence). V lost 4 bases to trimming and J lost 6 bases, with 8 bases between them. CDR3 coding DNA: TGTGCCAGCAGCCCGCCCGGTCAGCCCCAGCATTTT. Encoded protein: CASSPPGQPQHF.

The chain carries TRBV7-3 and TRBJ2-6; D remains unclear. This CDR3 comprises 15 residues. Germline V gene sequence: CDR1 SGHTA, CDR2 FQGTGA. Trimming removed 3 bases from V and 1 base from J, with 7 bases in between. The CDR3: CASSFEDSGANVLTF. The CDR3 DNA reads TGTGCCAGCAGCTTCGAGGATTCTGGGGCCAACGTCCTGACTTTC.

This chain joins TRBV7-2 and TRBJ2-1; TRBD2 aligns across 13 bases. Germline V CDR1 and CDR2: SGHTA, FQGNSA. This CDR3 has 14 amino acids. J gave up 5 bases and V 10 bases, and 5 bases lay outside the gene matches. CDR3 sequence reads: CANPTSGRDNEQFF. CDR3 coding DNA: TGTGCCAACCCAACTAGCGGGAGGGACAATGAGCAGTTCTTC.

This chain uses TRBV5-6 with TRBJ1-1; possible D gene TRBD1, 5 bases. The CDR3 runs to 15 residues. Trimming removed 2 bases from V and 3 bases from J, with 14 bases in between. The V gene's germline CDR1 is SGHDT and CDR2 YYEEEE. DNA for the CDR3: TGTGCCAGCAGCTTCACCAGGGTTTTACACACTGAAGCTTTCTTT. This gives the protein CASSFTRVLHTEAFF. The whole variable domain, remainder taken from reference TRBV5-6 and TRBJ1-1, is DAGVTQSPTHLIKTRGQQVTLRCSPKSGHDTVSWYQQALGQGPQFIFQYYEEEERQRGNFPDRFSGHQFPNYSSELNVNALLLGDSALYLCASSFTRVLHTEAFFGQGTRLTVV.

CDR3 in amino acids: CASSYSGLARPNEQFF. Written as DNA, the CDR3 is TGTGCCAGCAGTTACTCGGGACTAGCCCGCCCGAATGAGCAGTTCTTC. The rearrangement joins TRBV6-5 to TRBJ2-1; 9 bases line up with TRBD2. Losses at the gene ends were 0 bases for V and 7 bases for J; bases not matched to a gene: 7. This CDR3 is 16 amino acids long. The V gene's germline CDR1 is MNHEY and CDR2 SVGAGI.

V gene TRBV7-6 combines with J gene TRBJ1-2; TRBD1 matches at 10 bases. Germline V lookup: CDR1 SGHVS, CDR2 FNYEAQ. This CDR3 region has 15 residues. Trimming took 4 bases from V and 6 from J; bases not matched to a gene: 8. In nucleotides, the CDR3 is TGTGCCAGCAGCTCCCGACAGGGGGCATCTGATGGCTACACCTTC. Encoded protein: CASSSRQGASDGYTF.

The CDR3 DNA follows: TGCGCCAGCAGCCAAGACCCCCTCAATGAGCAGTTCTTC. Translated: CASSQDPLNEQFF. The chain uses TRBV4-1 and TRBJ2-1; no reliable D call. The CDR3 length is 13 residues. Germline CDR1 is MGHRA and CDR2 is YSYEKL. Trimming stripped 0 bases from V and 6 bases from J, with 6 bases between.

The chain couples TRBV23-1 to TRBJ1-1; TRBD1 matches at 8 bases. TRBV23-1 belongs to the ORF category, with a function that is uncertain. J gave up 1 base and V 6 bases, and 10 bases lay outside the gene matches. The CDR3 is 16 amino acids. The CDR3 sequence: CASRGKLTGANTEAFF. CDR3 in DNA: TGCGCCAGCAGGGGAAAGTTGACAGGGGCGAACACTGAAGCTTTCTTT.

The chain joins TRBV30 to TRBJ1-3; possibly TRBD1 for D (6 bases). In germline, CDR1 is GTSNPN, CDR2 SVGIG (reference sequence). V shed 0 bases and J shed 3 bases, with 15 bases lying between them. This CDR3 comprises 16 residues. The CDR3 here is CAWSVARQAFGNTIYF. The CDR3 nucleotides are TGTGCCTGGAGTGTAGCCAGACAGGCCTTTGGAAACACCATATATTTT.

V and J are TRBV7-3 and TRBJ2-2; 7 bases map to TRBD2. The CDR3 totals 16 residues. Germline V gene lookup returns CDR1 SGHTA and CDR2 FQGTGA. The trim removed 5 bases at V and 2 bases at J, leaving 8 bases unmatched. CDR3 in amino acids: CASSPRDYLNTGELFF. CDR3 coding DNA: TGTGCCAGCAGCCCGCGGGACTACCTAAACACCGGGGAGCTGTTTTTT.

V is TRBV5-4 and J is TRBJ2-3, with 8 nucleotides matching TRBD1. The CDR3 extends over 16 amino acids. V was clipped by 1 base and J by 2 bases; unmatched bases: 6. Germline V gene data show CDR1 as SGHNT and CDR2 as YYREEE (reference sequence). CDR3 loop: CASSLYPGGFTDTQYF. Here the CDR3 DNA reads TGTGCCAGCAGCTTGTATCCAGGGGGCTTCACAGATACGCAGTATTTT.

The chain recombines TRBV11-2 with TRBJ2-7; 10 bases fit TRBD2. Germline CDR1 and CDR2: SGHAT and FQNNGV. After removal of 5 bases from V and 2 bases from J, the junction contained 6 bases not matched to a gene. The CDR3 consists of 15 residues. The CDR3 spells CASSRGLAKTYEQYV. The CDR3 DNA sequence: TGTGCCAGCAGCAGGGGACTAGCGAAAACCTACGAGCAGTACGTC.

J is TRBJ2-3 and V is TRBV11-3; D is uncertain. V was trimmed by 8 bases and J by 4 bases, leaving 7 bases between them. Germline V gene data show CDR1 as SGHNT and CDR2 as YENEEA. The CDR3 contains 11 residues. The CDR3 protein is CASQISDTQYF. The CDR3 DNA follows: TGTGCCAGCCAAATTTCAGATACGCAGTATTTT.

This clone was counted once. The chain carries TRBV7-2 and TRBJ1-2; D is ambiguous. Germline CDR1 is SGHTA and CDR2 is FQGNSA. This CDR3 contains 16 residues. Trimming stripped 1 base from V and 2 bases from J, with 14 bases between. The CDR3 sequence is CASSLEVLAVNYGYTF. As DNA, the CDR3 is TGTGCCAGCAGCTTAGAGGTTTTAGCGGTGAACTATGGCTACACCTTC.

The CDR3 bases are TGTGCCTGGAACCCCGGGACAGACAATCAGCCCCAGCATTTT. Residues: CAWNPGTDNQPQHF. V and J are TRBV30 and TRBJ1-5; TRBD1 aligns across 7 bases. This CDR3 comprises 14 residues. Germline CDR1 and CDR2: GTSNPN and SVGIG (reference sequence). The trim removed 4 bases at V and 3 bases at J, leaving 6 bases unmatched.